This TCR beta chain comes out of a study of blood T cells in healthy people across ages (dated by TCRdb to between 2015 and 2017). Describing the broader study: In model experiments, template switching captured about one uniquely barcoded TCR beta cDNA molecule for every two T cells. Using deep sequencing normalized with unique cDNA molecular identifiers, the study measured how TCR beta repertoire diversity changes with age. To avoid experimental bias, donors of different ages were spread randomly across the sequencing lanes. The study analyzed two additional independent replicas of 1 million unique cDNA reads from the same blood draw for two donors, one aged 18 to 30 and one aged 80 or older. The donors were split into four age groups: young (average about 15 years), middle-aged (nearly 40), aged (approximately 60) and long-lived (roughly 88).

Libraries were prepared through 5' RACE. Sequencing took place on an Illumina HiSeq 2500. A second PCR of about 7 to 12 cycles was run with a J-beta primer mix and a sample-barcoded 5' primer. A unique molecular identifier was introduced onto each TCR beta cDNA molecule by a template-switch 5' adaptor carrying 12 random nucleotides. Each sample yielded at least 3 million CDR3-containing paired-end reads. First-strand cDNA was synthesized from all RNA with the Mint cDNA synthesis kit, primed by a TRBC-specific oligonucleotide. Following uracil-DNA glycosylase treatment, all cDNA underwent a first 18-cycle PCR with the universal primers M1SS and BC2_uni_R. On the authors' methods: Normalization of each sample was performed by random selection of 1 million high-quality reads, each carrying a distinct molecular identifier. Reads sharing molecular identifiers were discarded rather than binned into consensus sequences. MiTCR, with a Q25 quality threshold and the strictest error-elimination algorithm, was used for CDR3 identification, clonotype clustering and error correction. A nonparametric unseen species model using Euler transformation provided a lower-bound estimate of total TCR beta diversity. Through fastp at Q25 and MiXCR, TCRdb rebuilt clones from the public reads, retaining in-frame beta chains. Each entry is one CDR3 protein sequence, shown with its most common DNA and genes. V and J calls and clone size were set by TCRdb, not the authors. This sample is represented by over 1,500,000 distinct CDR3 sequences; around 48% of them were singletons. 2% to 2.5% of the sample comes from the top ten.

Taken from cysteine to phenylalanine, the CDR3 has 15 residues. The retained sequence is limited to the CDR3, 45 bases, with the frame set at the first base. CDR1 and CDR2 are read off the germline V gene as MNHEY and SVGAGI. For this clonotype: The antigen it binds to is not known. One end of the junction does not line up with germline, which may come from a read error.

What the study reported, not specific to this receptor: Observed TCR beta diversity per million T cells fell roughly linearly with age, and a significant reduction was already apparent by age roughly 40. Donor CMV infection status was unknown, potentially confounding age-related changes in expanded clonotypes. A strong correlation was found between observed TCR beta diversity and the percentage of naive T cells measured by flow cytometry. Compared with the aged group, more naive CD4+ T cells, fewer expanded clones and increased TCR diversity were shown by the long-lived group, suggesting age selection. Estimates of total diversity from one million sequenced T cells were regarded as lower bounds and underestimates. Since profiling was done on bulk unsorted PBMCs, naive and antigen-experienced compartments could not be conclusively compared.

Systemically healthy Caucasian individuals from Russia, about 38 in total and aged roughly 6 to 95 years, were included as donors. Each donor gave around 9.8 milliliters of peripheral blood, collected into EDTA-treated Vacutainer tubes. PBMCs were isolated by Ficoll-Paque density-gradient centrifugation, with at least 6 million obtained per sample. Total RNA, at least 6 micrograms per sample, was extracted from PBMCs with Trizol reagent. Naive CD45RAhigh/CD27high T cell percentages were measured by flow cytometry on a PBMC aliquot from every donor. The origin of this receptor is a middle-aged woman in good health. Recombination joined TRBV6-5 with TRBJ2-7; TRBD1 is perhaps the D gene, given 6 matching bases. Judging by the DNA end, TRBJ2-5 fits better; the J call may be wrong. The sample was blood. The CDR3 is CAGSYSRGKLETQYF. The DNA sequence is TGTGCCGGCAGTTACTCTAGGGGGAAGTTAGAGACCCAGTACTTC.